Following are 18 T cell receptor beta chains from one sample sequenced in a study of blood T cell repertoires in COVID-19. The data were produced by immunoSEQ multiplex PCR, yet TCRdb's version contains in-frame clones alone and is incomplete. The sample lists approximately 120,000 clones, roughly 85% occurring once. Source material: peripheral blood. The receptors derive from a woman aged 60-75 years with acute or convalescent COVID-19.

This rearrangement joins TRBV28 to TRBJ2-5; D might be TRBD1 (6 bases). CDR3 size: 15 residues. V gave up 6 bases and J gave up 9 bases, with 23 bases separating them. Per germline, CDR1 MDHEN and CDR2 SYDVKM. The CDR3 region has the DNA TGTGCCAGCAGCAGTAACGGTAGGGGGACCGAAGCCCAGTACTTC. Encoded protein: CASSSNGRGTEAQYF. Combining the CDR3 with reference TRBV28 and TRBJ2-5 gives the whole variable domain DVKVTQSSRYLVKRTGEKVFLECVQDMDHENMFWYRQDPGLGLRLIYFSYDVKMKEKGDIPEGYSVSREKKERFSLILESASTNQTSMYLCASSSNGRGTEAQYFGPGTRLLVL.

The chain links TRBV28 to TRBJ2-7, with D uncertain. Germline V CDR1 and CDR2: MDHEN, SYDVKM. This CDR3 spans 13 amino acids. V gave up 7 bases and J gave up 6 bases, with 16 bases separating them. CDR3 sequence (DNA): TGTGCCAGCAAAGGCCCACCGGGTCTCGAGCAGTACTTC. It yields the protein CASKGPPGLEQYF.

This clone turned up a few times. In the same sample, other DNA sequences code for this CDR3. The V gene is TRBV30, the J gene TRBJ1-2; 10 positions match TRBD1. Germline values: CDR1 GTSNPN, CDR2 SVGIG (reference sequence). With 4 bases clipped from V and 6 bases from J, the junction kept 5 bases outside the gene matches. The CDR3 runs 13 residues. CDR3 residues: CAWTSGTGDGYTF. DNA for the CDR3: TGTGCCTGGACCTCCGGGACAGGGGATGGCTACACCTTC.

The chain has TRBV24-1 and TRBJ2-3, with 8 bases matching TRBD1. The CDR3 covers 16 residues. Looked up from germline, CDR1 is KGHDR and CDR2 is SFDVKD. J was trimmed by 6 bases and V by 1 base; bases with no gene match: 8. CDR3 DNA sequence: TGTGCCACCAGTGATTTCCCCGGGACAGGTTTTGATACGCAGTATTTT. Its protein product is CATSDFPGTGFDTQYF.

In DNA, the CDR3 is TGTGCCTGGAGTGCGACAGGGGTTGGCTACACCTTC. It specifies CAWSATGVGYTF. The chain links TRBV30 to TRBJ1-2; 8 nucleotides match TRBD1. Germline V gene lookup returns CDR1 GTSNPN and CDR2 SVGIG (reference sequence). The V segment lost 1 base and the J segment 7 bases; nucleotides outside the gene matches: 2. The CDR3 is 12 amino acids.

The V and J genes are TRBV29-1 and TRBJ1-2, with D perhaps TRBD1 (6 bases). Germline values: CDR1 SQVTM, CDR2 ANQGSEA. V lost 5 bases and J 2 bases, leaving 15 bases between the germline ends. The CDR3 extends over 14 amino acids. CDR3 residues: CSVSPGTQNYGYTF. The DNA for the CDR3 is TGCAGCGTTTCCCCCGGGACACAAAACTATGGCTACACCTTC.

The chain uses TRBV28 and TRBJ2-7; D gene uncertain. Trimming took off 6 bases at V and 1 base at J, with 4 bases between the two ends. Per germline, CDR1 MDHEN and CDR2 SYDVKM. The CDR3 runs 11 residues. The CDR3 nucleotides read TGTGCCAGCAGCGAGTCCTACGAGCAGTACTTC. Encoded protein: CASSESYEQYF.

CDR3 loop: CASLPGTGTYNEQFF. DNA of the CDR3: TGTGCCAGTCTTCCCGGGACAGGGACCTACAATGAGCAGTTCTTC. The chain combines TRBV28 with TRBJ2-1; 9 bases fit TRBD1. From germline, CDR1 is MDHEN and CDR2 SYDVKM. With V trimmed by 9 bases and J by 2 bases, 8 bases remained unmatched. CDR3 length: 15 residues.

The V gene is TRBV3-1 (or the pseudogene TRBV3-2), the J gene TRBJ2-1, with D maybe TRBD1 (5 bases). The CDR3 sequence is 17 residues long. Germline-derived CDR1 and CDR2 are LGHDT and YNNKEL (reference sequence). The V end was cut by 4 bases, the J end by 3 bases, with 19 bases between. Here the CDR3 reads CASSPPPSGSFYNEQFF. CDR3 nucleotides: TGTGCCAGCAGCCCCCCACCGTCAGGGTCATTCTACAATGAGCAGTTCTTC.

The CDR3 loop reads CASSPVKDSTDTQYF. CDR3 DNA: TGTGCCAGCTCACCCGTGAAAGACTCCACAGATACGCAGTATTTT. The chain couples TRBV18 to TRBJ2-3, with D unresolved. The CDR3 spans 15 residues. The V and J ends lost 3 bases and 2 bases respectively, with 12 bases between them. CDR1 is KGHSH, CDR2 LQKENI, per germline.

The chain employs TRBV2 and TRBJ2-3; perhaps TRBD2 as D (5 bases). Germline CDR1 and CDR2: SNHLY and FYNNEI. The CDR3 has 13 amino acids. With 7 bases removed from V and 3 bases from J, the gap between germline ends came to 11 bases. CDR3 coding DNA: TGTGCCAGCAAGAGGGATAGGACAGATACGCAGTATTTT. This gives the protein CASKRDRTDTQYF.

The chain carries TRBV2 and TRBJ1-6; 10 positions agree with TRBD1. The CDR3 is 14 amino acids. V gave up 4 bases and J gave up 8 bases; unmatched junction bases: 2. Germline V lookup: CDR1 SNHLY, CDR2 FYNNEI. DNA for the CDR3: TGTGCCAGCAGTGGGGACAGGGGTTATTCACCCCTCCACTTT. Translating gives CASSGDRGYSPLHF.

This chain uses TRBV7-9 with TRBJ2-7; D gene uncertain. This CDR3 is built from 13 residues. Trimming took off 1 base at V and 3 bases at J, with 7 bases between the two ends. Per germline, CDR1 SEHNR and CDR2 FQNEAQ (reference sequence). CDR3 sequence (DNA): TGTGCCAGCAGCTTAGGAACTTACTACGAGCAGTACTTC. Its protein is CASSLGTYYEQYF.

The chain links TRBV2 to TRBJ1-1; 9 nucleotides agree with TRBD1. CDR1 is SNHLY and CDR2 is FYNNEI in the germline V gene. This CDR3 has 14 residues. V gave up 5 bases and J gave up 5 bases; unmatched junction bases: 6. The DNA for the CDR3 is TGTGCCAGCAGTTTACAGGGGGCGCAGACTGAAGCTTTCTTT. Protein: CASSLQGAQTEAFF.

This clone was observed a single time. At one end, the junction sequence differs from germline, possibly due to a read error. This chain links TRBV7-7 with TRBJ1-1; 9 nucleotides align to TRBD1. CDR3 length: 16 residues. Germline V gene lookup returns CDR1 SSHAT and CDR2 FNYEAQ (reference sequence). CDR3 in DNA: TGTGCTAGCAGCTTTTGGGGCGGACAGGGGAGCCCTGAAGCTTTCTTT. Protein: CASSFWGGQGSPEAFF.

This clone was seen only a few times. The chain couples TRBV6-5 to TRBJ1-1; D gene ambiguous. The V and J ends lost 8 bases and 0 bases respectively, with 7 bases between them. CDR1 and CDR2 (germline): MNHEY, SVGAGI. CDR3 length: 12 residues. The CDR3 bases are TGTGCCAGCTTCAGGCTGAACACTGAAGCTTTCTTT. It specifies CASFRLNTEAFF.

V and J are TRBV5-1 and TRBJ2-7, with 7 nucleotides matching TRBD1. Trimming took 4 bases from V and 2 from J; bases not matched to a gene: 6. The CDR3 runs to 14 residues. Germline V gene data show CDR1 as SGHRS and CDR2 as YFSETQ. Written as DNA, the CDR3 is TGCGCCAGCAGCCCCCAAGGGGGCCCCTACGAGCAGTACTTC. Amino acids: CASSPQGGPYEQYF.

The chain links TRBV5-4 to TRBJ2-7; D is perhaps TRBD2 (6 bases). The CDR3 is 14 amino acids. Germline values: CDR1 SGHNT, CDR2 YYREEE (reference sequence). Trimming stripped 3 bases from V and 2 bases from J, with 12 bases between. The CDR3: CASSSQRATYEQYF. The CDR3 coding sequence is TGTGCCAGCAGCTCGCAGCGGGCTACCTACGAGCAGTACTTC. The full variable domain, completed using reference TRBV5-4 and TRBJ2-7, is ETGVTQSPTHLIKTRGQQVTLRCSSQSGHNTVSWYQQALGQGPQFIFQYYREEENGRGNFPPRFSGLQFPNYSSELNVNALELDDSALYLCASSSQRATYEQYFGPGTRLTVT.